One sample yielded the 15 T cell receptor beta chains listed below, sequenced in a study of T cell changes during pregnancy in multiple sclerosis. Clones were read by immunoSEQ multiplex PCR, and TCRdb kept only the in-frame ones, dropping some. The sample gives roughly 60,000 clones, 90% to 95% of which show up once; roughly 0.34% is in the top ten. This material consisted of CD4+ T cells from peripheral blood mononuclear cells, taken before pregnancy. Every receptor here comes from a female donor with multiple sclerosis, enrolled in a pregnancy study.

This chain connects TRBV7-3 to TRBJ1-1, with a possible D match to TRBD1 (5 bases). Between the trimmed V and J ends, which lost 4 bases and 5 bases, there was a span of 14 bases. Germline CDR1 SGHTA, CDR2 FQGTGA. The CDR3 is 14 amino acids. In DNA, the CDR3 is TGTGCCAGCAGCTCCGCCGGAACAGGAACTGAAGCTTTCTTT. Amino acids: CASSSAGTGTEAFF.

This chain uses TRBV7-8 with TRBJ2-1; D possibly corresponds to TRBD2 (5 bases). V was shortened by 6 bases and J by 10 bases, with 16 bases between the two germline ends. The CDR3 runs to 13 residues. Per the germline V gene, CDR1 is SGHVS and CDR2 is FQNEAQ. CDR3 nucleotides: TGTGCCAGCAGTTCGAATCTGGGGAGAGAGCAGTTCTTC. It translates to CASSSNLGREQFF.

This clone has only one observation. This sequence joins TRBV28 and TRBJ1-1, with 7 nucleotides matching TRBD1. Germline trimming cut 5 bases from V and 3 bases from J; bases unmatched to any gene: 3. The CDR3 is 13 residues long. Germline V gives CDR1 MDHEN, CDR2 SYDVKM. The CDR3 spells CASSPGGYTEAFF. The CDR3, as DNA: TGTGCCAGCAGTCCAGGGGGTTACACTGAAGCTTTCTTT.

The rearrangement links TRBV11-1 to TRBJ1-3; possible D gene TRBD1, 5 bases. This CDR3 is 17 amino acids long. Germline V gene sequence: CDR1 SGHAT, CDR2 FQDESV (reference sequence). V lost 3 bases, J lost 0 bases, and 15 bases lay in between. CDR3 region: CASSFLTATSSGNTIYF. The CDR3 DNA follows: TGTGCCAGCAGCTTTCTGACAGCCACGAGCTCTGGAAACACCATATATTTT.

This sequence joins TRBV5-1 and TRBJ2-3; D might be TRBD1 (6 bases). Germline V gene lookup returns CDR1 SGHRS and CDR2 YFSETQ. Trimming pared 0 bases from V and 3 bases from J, leaving 11 bases between. This CDR3 contains 15 residues. DNA for the CDR3: TGCGCCAGCAGCTTGGATCCGCAGGGGACAGATACGCAGTATTTT. It specifies CASSLDPQGTDTQYF.

The gene calls are TRBV5-1 and TRBJ2-3; D gene unclear. The CDR3 totals 14 residues. V lost 4 bases and J lost 2, with 11 bases in between. Germline CDR1 and CDR2: SGHRS and YFSETQ. The CDR3 sequence: CASSPGVLTDTQYF. The DNA for the CDR3 is TGCGCCAGCAGCCCCGGTGTCCTCACAGATACGCAGTATTTT.

J is TRBJ1-2 and V is TRBV20-1; 8 bases are a match to TRBD1. In germline, CDR1 is DFQATT, CDR2 SNEGSKA (reference sequence). This CDR3 comprises 10 residues. The junction had 2 bases not matched to a gene; V was cut back by 7 bases and J by 7 bases. The CDR3 nucleotides read TGCAGTGTCAGGGGGCTTGGCTACACCTTC. This codes for CSVRGLGYTF.

The chain recombines TRBV5-1 with TRBJ2-5, with a possible D match to TRBD2 (6 bases). The CDR3 spans 15 residues. The germline V gene encodes CDR1 SGHRS and CDR2 YFSETQ. V was pared by 2 bases and J by 2 bases, with 13 bases between. The DNA of the CDR3 is TGCGCCAGCAGCTTTACGACGGGGACTCAAGAGACCCAGTACTTC. This encodes CASSFTTGTQETQYF.

The sample holds one count of this clone. This chain connects TRBV18 to TRBJ1-5; D gene unclear. Germline V gene data show CDR1 as KGHSH and CDR2 as LQKENI. V lost 3 bases and J 1 base, leaving 4 bases between the germline ends. This CDR3 spans 13 amino acids. The CDR3 DNA reads as TGTGCCAGCTCACCGGAGAGCAATCAGCCCCAGCATTTT. It codes for CASSPESNQPQHF.

For the CDR3, the DNA is TGTGCCAGCAGTTTATTTCGCGGGAGCTACTACAATGAGCAGTTCTTC. This sequence encodes CASSLFRGSYYNEQFF. The rearrangement links TRBV27 to TRBJ2-1; 7 bases align to TRBD2. V shed 1 base and J 3 bases; nucleotides not matched to a gene: 6. This CDR3 has 16 amino acids. Germline V gene sequence: CDR1 MNHEY, CDR2 SMNVEV (reference sequence).

This chain connects TRBV10-3 to TRBJ2-1; 10 nucleotides line up with TRBD2. V was clipped by 3 bases and J by 10 bases; unmatched bases: 9. Germline values: CDR1 ENHRY, CDR2 SYGVKD. The CDR3 totals 15 residues. CDR3 nucleotides: TGTGCCATCAGTGACTCGCTAGCGGGAGTTGGAGAGCAGTTCTTC. Translation gives CAISDSLAGVGEQFF.

The V call is TRBV7-9, the J call TRBJ2-1, with 7 nucleotides matching TRBD1. The CDR3 has 17 amino acids. V was clipped by 2 bases and J by 6 bases; unmatched bases: 13. Germline V gene data show CDR1 as SEHNR and CDR2 as FQNEAQ (reference sequence). The CDR3 region is CASSLKPPGQRINEQFF. The CDR3 DNA reads as TGTGCCAGCAGCTTAAAACCACCGGGACAGAGGATCAATGAGCAGTTCTTC.

The V and J genes are TRBV11-3 and TRBJ2-2; 8 positions agree with TRBD2. CDR1 is SGHNT, CDR2 YENEEA, per germline. The CDR3 runs to 17 residues. V was clipped by 6 bases and J by 4 bases; unmatched bases: 13. CDR3 DNA: TGTGCCAGCAGTCGAACTAGCGGCACGACGCCCACCGGGGAGCTGTTTTTT. This encodes CASSRTSGTTPTGELFF.

The V gene is TRBV19, the J gene TRBJ1-1; D is possibly TRBD1 (6 bases). This CDR3 comprises 13 residues. Trimming left V 3 bases short and J 6 bases short, with 11 bases between. The germline V gene has CDR1 LNHDA and CDR2 SQIVND (reference sequence). The CDR3 is CASSIGWGPEAFF. CDR3 coding DNA: TGTGCCAGTAGTATTGGTTGGGGGCCTGAAGCTTTCTTT.

The chain recombines TRBV19 with TRBJ1-5; D gene ambiguous. Germline-derived CDR1 and CDR2 are LNHDA and SQIVND (reference sequence). With 3 bases removed from V and 7 bases from J, the gap between germline ends came to 7 bases. The CDR3 loop spans 12 amino acids. As DNA, the CDR3 is TGTGCCAGTAGTATTCTTCCCCAGCCCCAGCATTTT. Protein: CASSILPQPQHF.